This TCR beta chain emerged from a study of CD8 T cells in ankylosing spondylitis. Only a few counts were recorded for this clonotype. A single record per CDR3 protein comes from TCRdb applying MiXCR to the 5' RACE reads. The data contain some 340,000 distinct CDR3 sequences, around 15% of them singletons. This clonotype was sampled from a male donor with ankylosing spondylitis or in good health (not recorded which). The sequenced sample was blood, either unsorted or a sorted T cell fraction (not recorded which).

The CDR3 nucleotides are TGTGCCAGCAGCCGGTCCGGGGAGCTGTTTTTT. Encoded protein: CASSRSGELFF. The gene calls are TRBV11-2 and TRBJ2-2; D not certain. This CDR3 has 11 residues. V lost 5 bases and J lost 6, with 4 bases in between. Germline V lookup: CDR1 SGHAT, CDR2 FQNNGV.